These T cell receptor beta chains were read from a single sample in a study of vaccination and CD4 T cells after COVID-19. These receptors' antigens are unknown. MiXCR, applied by TCRdb to the PCR reads, yields one record per CDR3 protein. Counted here are some 18,000 distinct CDR3 sequences, under 30% occurring once; the ten biggest clones make up approximately 15%. Sequencing was done on a sample of cultured CD4+ T cells from blood. These receptors were collected from a human donor with COVID-19. CDR3s include the opening cysteine and the closing phenylalanine or tryptophan. The D gene is left open where the match is weak. The size entry is marked missing in some rows and otherwise reads once, few, many or a size class.

cdr3_aa cdr3_nt d_call clone_size j_call v_call
CASSTPGQGNSNQPQHF TGTGCCAGTAGTACCCCAGGGCAGGGCAATAGCAATCAGCCCCAGCATTTT . . TRBJ1-5 TRBV19
CASTRSGAGDEKLFF TGTGCCAGCACCAGAAGCGGGGCTGGGGATGAAAAACTGTTTTTT . once TRBJ1-4 TRBV6-1
CASSYSGKTYEQYF TGTGCCAGCAGTTATAGCGGGAAAACCTACGAGCAGTACTTC TRBD2 once TRBJ2-7 TRBV12-3/TRBV12-4
CASSPWTIEDTQYF TGTGCCAGCAGCCCTTGGACCATAGAAGATACGCAGTATTTT . . TRBJ2-3 TRBV7-3
CASRGQRNTGELFF TGTGCCAGCAGGGGACAGAGGAACACCGGGGAGCTGTTTTTT TRBD1 . TRBJ2-2 TRBV2
CASSPSGGSSYNEQFF TGTGCCAGCAGCCCCTCGGGGGGTAGCTCCTACAATGAGCAGTTCTTC TRBD2 . TRBJ2-1 TRBV11-2
CASSSGTSGGNSGANVLTF TGTGCCAGCAGCTCGGGGACTAGCGGGGGGAACTCTGGGGCCAACGTCCTGACTTTC TRBD2 . TRBJ2-6 TRBV5-4
CASSLRGLQETQYF TGTGCCAGCAGCTTGAGGGGACTTCAAGAGACCCAGTACTTC . . TRBJ2-5 TRBV7-2
CSASGSQNQPQHF TGCAGTGCTAGTGGGAGCCAAAATCAGCCCCAGCATTTT . few TRBJ1-5 TRBV20-1
CASRDPPGELFF TGTGCCAGCAGGGACCCGCCCGGGGAGCTGTTTTTT . . TRBJ2-2 TRBV6-1
CASSRTVTNSGNTIYF TGTGCCAGCAGCAGGACGGTGACCAACTCTGGAAACACCATATATTTT . . TRBJ1-3 TRBV7-2
CASSMPAHYGYTF TGTGCCAGTAGTATGCCCGCGCACTATGGCTACACCTTC . . TRBJ1-2 TRBV19
CSASAAGSNQPQHF TGCAGTGCTAGTGCCGCAGGTAGCAATCAGCCCCAGCATTTT . medium-sized TRBJ1-5 TRBV20-1
CASSSDRGLGTGELFF TGTGCCAGCTCCTCGGACAGGGGGCTAGGGACCGGGGAGCTGTTTTTT TRBD1 . TRBJ2-2 TRBV7-2